A single sample gave rise to the 32 T cell receptor beta chains below, sequenced in a study of T cell responses to AZD1222 COVID-19 vaccine. TCRdb keeps only in-frame clones here, not all; method: immunoSEQ multiplex PCR. The profile covers roughly 90,000 clones, with around 86% appearing a single time and 6.3% taken by the ten largest. The sample was peripheral blood, taken on day 0 of AZD1222 vaccination. Receptor source: an adult in good health.

This chain links TRBV7-2 with TRBJ1-6; 9 bases line up with TRBD1. CDR3 length equals 17 residues. Trimming took 1 base from V and 6 from J; bases not matched to a gene: 7. Germline CDR1 SGHTA, CDR2 FQGNSA. CDR3 nucleotides: TGTGCCAGCAGCTTAGATGGGGACAGGGCCCTTAATTCACCCCTCCACTTT. Translating it yields CASSLDGDRALNSPLHF.

The chain recombines TRBV18 with TRBJ1-2; D gene uncertain. Germline CDR1 and CDR2: KGHSH and LQKENI. The CDR3 is 17 amino acids. Trimming cost V 0 bases and J 0 bases, with 14 bases left between them. The CDR3 DNA sequence: TGTGCCAGCTCACCACCGGGGTCGCATCCCCCTAACTATGGCTACACCTTC. Encoded protein: CASSPPGSHPPNYGYTF.

This rearrangement joins TRBV11-1 to TRBJ1-4, with TRBD1 identical over 7 bases. V was pared by 5 bases and J by 2 bases, with 2 bases of the junction left unmatched. This CDR3 has 14 residues. The germline CDR1 and CDR2 sequences are SGHAT and FQDESV (reference sequence). The CDR3 loop is CASSPGQTNEKLFF. The CDR3 DNA reads as TGTGCCAGCAGCCCGGGACAGACTAATGAAAAACTGTTTTTT.

The rearrangement links TRBV7-9 to TRBJ2-5, with 12 bases lining up with TRBD2. Germline V lookup: CDR1 SEHNR, CDR2 FQNEAQ (reference sequence). The CDR3 spans 18 residues. V lost 0 bases to trimming and J lost 3 bases; unmatched junction nucleotides: 8. The CDR3 sequence: CASSLAFMLAGGEETQYF. CDR3 in DNA: TGTGCCAGCAGCTTAGCGTTCATGCTAGCGGGAGGGGAAGAGACCCAGTACTTC. The variable domain in full, with the rest retrieved from reference TRBV7-9 and TRBJ2-5, is DTGVSQNPRHKITKRGQNVTFRCDPISEHNRLYWYRQTLGQGPEFLTYFQNEAQLEKSRLLSDRFSAERPKGSFSTLEIQRTEQGDSAMYLCASSLAFMLAGGEETQYFGPGTRLLVL.

The chain couples TRBV4-3 to TRBJ2-5; 8 bases agree with TRBD2. Germline trimming cut 1 base from V and 1 base from J; bases unmatched to any gene: 5. CDR1 and CDR2 (germline): LGHNA, YSLEER. This CDR3 has 16 residues. The CDR3 here is CASSQGYGGGQETQYF. The DNA of the CDR3 is TGCGCCAGCAGCCAAGGATACGGGGGGGGCCAAGAGACCCAGTACTTC.

The V call is TRBV19, the J call TRBJ1-1; no clear D. V dropped 3 bases and J dropped 5 bases, with 16 bases sitting between them. This CDR3 has 15 residues. The germline gives CDR1 LNHDA, CDR2 SQIVND (reference sequence). CDR3 protein: CASSIGGWRVTEAFF. The CDR3 bases are TGTGCCAGTAGTATTGGTGGGTGGAGAGTGACTGAAGCTTTCTTT. Complete variable domain (other parts from reference TRBV19 and TRBJ1-1): DGGITQSPKYLFRKEGQNVTLSCEQNLNHDAMYWYRQDPGQGLRLIYYSQIVNDFQKGDIAEGYSVSREKKESFPLTVTSAQKNPTAFYLCASSIGGWRVTEAFFGQGTRLTVV.

The J gene is TRBJ2-1, the V gene TRBV12-5; no firm D call. Trimming removed 2 bases at V and 7 bases at J, with 9 bases between. This CDR3 has 13 residues. Germline loops: CDR1 LGHNT, CDR2 FRNRAP. The CDR3, as DNA: TGTGCTAGTGGTTTGTCGATGATGAATGAGCAGTTCTTC. As protein: CASGLSMMNEQFF.

The chain has TRBV7-2 and TRBJ1-5; D might be TRBD1 (6 bases). V lost 6 bases, J lost 5 bases, and 17 bases lay in between. The germline CDR1 and CDR2 sequences are SGHTA and FQGNSA. The CDR3 totals 15 residues. CDR3 region: CASSRTGLGDQPQHF. The CDR3 DNA sequence: TGTGCCAGCAGTCGAACAGGGTTAGGAGATCAGCCCCAGCATTTT.

The genes are TRBV4-2 and TRBJ2-3; 7 nucleotides match TRBD1. From germline, CDR1 is LGHNA and CDR2 YNFKEQ. With V trimmed by 1 base and J by 5 bases, 3 bases remained unmatched. The CDR3 is 14 residues long. For the CDR3, the DNA is TGTGCCAGCAGCCAAGTTGCAGGGGGAGATACGCAGTATTTT. As protein: CASSQVAGGDTQYF.

The CDR3 region is CASSLRTSGRNEQFF. The CDR3 nucleotides are TGTGCCAGCAGCTTGAGGACTAGCGGGAGAAATGAGCAGTTCTTC. The rearrangement links TRBV5-4 to TRBJ2-1, with 13 bases fitting TRBD2. Germline assignment: CDR1 SGHNT and CDR2 YYREEE (reference sequence). There are 15 residues in the CDR3. The V gene end was trimmed by 1 base and the J gene end by 7 bases; junction bases not matched to a gene: 2.

This clone was seen only once. The gene calls are TRBV12-5 and TRBJ2-7; the D is unclear. The CDR3 contains 10 residues. The germline V gene encodes CDR1 LGHNT and CDR2 FRNRAP. Trimming left V 3 bases short and J 5 bases short, with 2 bases between. CDR3 protein: CASGLNEQYF. DNA of the CDR3: TGTGCTAGTGGTTTAAACGAGCAGTACTTC.

The chain carries TRBV7-5 and TRBJ2-2; TRBD2, the table's D call, lacks a check against the DNA. TRBV7-5 is a pseudogene. This CDR3 is built from 19 residues. CDR3 nucleotide sequence: TGTGCCAGAAGCTTAATCCCGTCAGCTAGCGGGAGACAGGACGGGGAGCTGTTTTTT. Amino acids: CARSLIPSASGRQDGELFF.

The gene calls are TRBV30 and TRBJ1-1, with 11 nucleotides matching TRBD1. J gave up 4 bases and V 0 bases, and 1 base lay outside the gene matches. The CDR3 runs to 14 residues. Germline V CDR1 and CDR2: GTSNPN, SVGIG (reference sequence). The CDR3 is CAWSVGTGGTEAFF. CDR3 sequence (DNA): TGTGCCTGGAGTGTAGGGACAGGGGGCACTGAAGCTTTCTTT.

The J gene is TRBJ1-1, the V gene TRBV19, with 8 bases fitting TRBD1. J lost 1 base, V lost 5 bases, and 6 bases had no gene match. The CDR3 loop spans 15 amino acids. The germline CDR1 and CDR2 sequences are LNHDA and SQIVND (reference sequence). This CDR3 is CASSSEGTGNTEAFF. DNA for the CDR3: TGTGCCAGTAGTTCTGAGGGGACAGGGAACACTGAAGCTTTCTTT.

The rearrangement links TRBV6-5 to TRBJ2-7; 7 bases map to TRBD1. The CDR3 loop spans 12 amino acids. The germline V gene has CDR1 MNHEY and CDR2 SVGAGI. V gave up 3 bases and J gave up 6 bases; unmatched junction bases: 2. The CDR3 is CASSYAGGEQYF. CDR3 DNA sequence: TGTGCCAGCAGTTATGCAGGGGGCGAGCAGTACTTC.

V and J are TRBV24-1 and TRBJ2-3; D remains ambiguous. V was cut by 10 bases and J by 2 bases, with 12 bases left in between. This CDR3 spans 13 amino acids. Germline V CDR1 and CDR2: KGHDR, SFDVKD. The CDR3, as DNA: TGTGCCACTAGAGGTGCTCCCACAGATACGCAGTATTTT. This codes for CATRGAPTDTQYF.

V and J are TRBV9 and TRBJ2-1, with 10 bases lining up with TRBD2. Germline V gene lookup returns CDR1 SGDLS and CDR2 YYNGEE. Trimming took 3 bases from V and 7 from J; bases not matched to a gene: 7. The CDR3 contains 15 residues. CDR3 nucleotide sequence: TGTGCCAGCAGCGGCCTAGGACTAGCGGAGAATGAGCAGTTCTTC. Its translation is CASSGLGLAENEQFF.

The CDR3 loop is CASSQESASGVYEQYF. The CDR3 DNA sequence: TGCGCCAGCAGCCAAGAATCGGCTAGCGGGGTCTACGAGCAGTACTTC. This sequence joins TRBV4-1 and TRBJ2-7, with TRBD2 matching over 9 bases. J lost 3 bases, V lost 0 bases, and 6 bases had no gene match. The germline V gene encodes CDR1 MGHRA and CDR2 YSYEKL. The CDR3 sequence is 16 residues long.

J is TRBJ2-4 and V is TRBV11-3; a possible D gene is TRBD2 (5 bases). This CDR3 is built from 14 residues. V was clipped by 5 bases and J by 9 bases, with 17 bases between them. Germline V gives CDR1 SGHNT, CDR2 YENEEA. The CDR3 is CASSGGPPPGIQYF. Here the CDR3 DNA reads TGTGCCAGCAGCGGAGGACCCCCCCCGGGCATTCAGTACTTC.

Only a few counts were recorded for this clone. The chain has TRBV7-2 and TRBJ2-3, with 9 positions matching TRBD2. Losses at the gene ends were 6 bases for V and 7 bases for J; bases not matched to a gene: 14. CDR1 and CDR2 (germline): SGHTA, FQGNSA. The CDR3 spans 16 residues. The CDR3 region is CASSRWTSASGYTQYF. Here the CDR3 DNA reads TGTGCCAGCAGTCGATGGACTAGCGCCAGCGGGTATACGCAGTATTTT.

The chain recombines TRBV18 with TRBJ1-2; D gene uncertain. The V end was cut by 3 bases, the J end by 8 bases, with 25 bases between. CDR1 is KGHSH, CDR2 LQKENI, per germline. The CDR3 has 17 residues. CDR3 coding DNA: TGTGCCAGCTCACCTTCGGCAGGTGGAACGATGCGGGAGGGCTACACCTTC. Translation: CASSPSAGGTMREGYTF.

The sample holds one count of this clone. The chain links TRBV27 to TRBJ2-3; no clear D. This CDR3 has 15 residues. Germline V gene sequence: CDR1 MNHEY, CDR2 SMNVEV (reference sequence). The V end was cut by 6 bases, the J end by 2 bases, with 15 bases between. CDR3 in DNA: TGTGCCAGCAGCCCTTCTAGTACTTACACAGATACGCAGTATTTT. Translated, it gives CASSPSSTYTDTQYF.

V is TRBV5-4 and J is TRBJ1-4; 7 bases align to TRBD1. The CDR3 sequence is 18 residues long. V gave up 3 bases and J gave up 0 bases; unmatched junction bases: 11. CDR1 is SGHNT, CDR2 YYREEE, per germline (reference sequence). This chain's CDR3 is CASSSNLQGPATNEKLFF. CDR3 in DNA: TGTGCCAGCAGCTCCAACCTACAGGGGCCAGCAACTAATGAAAAACTGTTTTTT.

Concerning this clone itself: The sample carries other DNA sequences with the same CDR3. J is TRBJ1-1 and V is TRBV30; D call uncertain. CDR1 is GTSNPN and CDR2 is SVGIG in the germline V gene (reference sequence). Trimming took 1 base from V and 0 from J, leaving 6 bases between them. The CDR3 length is 13 residues. The CDR3 DNA reads TGTGCCTGGAGTGGGGATTTGAACACTGAAGCTTTCTTT. Its protein product is CAWSGDLNTEAFF.

This chain joins TRBV6-2 or TRBV6-3 and TRBJ2-1; TRBD2 matches at 12 bases. With 5 bases clipped from V and 8 bases from J, the junction kept 7 bases outside the gene matches. The CDR3 covers 15 residues. Germline V gene lookup returns CDR1 MNHEY and CDR2 SVGEGT. Here the CDR3 reads CASSTSTSGRYEQFF. The DNA for the CDR3 is TGTGCCAGCAGTACATCGACTAGCGGGAGATATGAGCAGTTCTTC.

The chain joins TRBV23-1 to TRBJ1-5; 9 positions agree with TRBD1. TRBV23-1 is an ORF, with its function uncertain. V trimming: 3 bases; J trimming: 2 bases; junction bases outside the gene matches: 11. The CDR3 has 18 residues. The CDR3 reads CASSHGTGTFLGNQPQHF. CDR3 coding DNA: TGCGCCAGCAGTCACGGGACAGGGACTTTTCTTGGCAATCAGCCCCAGCATTTT.

The rearrangement links TRBV15 to TRBJ2-2; D remains ambiguous. There are 15 residues in the CDR3. Germline V gene lookup returns CDR1 LNHNV and CDR2 YYDKDF (reference sequence). Trimming stripped 0 bases from V and 2 bases from J, with 7 bases between. As DNA, the CDR3 is TGTGCCACCAGCAGAGATGGGATCAACACCGGGGAGCTGTTTTTT. It codes for CATSRDGINTGELFF.

The rearrangement joins TRBV11-2 to TRBJ2-3, with a weak D call TRBD1 (5 bases). This CDR3 has 15 amino acids. The V gene's germline CDR1 is SGHAT and CDR2 FQNNGV. The ends were cut back, 4 bases at V and 4 bases at J, with 15 bases in the middle. CDR3: CASSSRPDSSDTQYF. The CDR3 DNA follows: TGTGCCAGCAGCTCTCGGCCCGACAGTTCAGATACGCAGTATTTT.

The chain employs TRBV6-4 and TRBJ2-6, with 7 bases that match TRBD2. Germline trimming cut 8 bases from V and 0 bases from J; bases unmatched to any gene: 7. There are 16 residues in the CDR3. CDR1 MRHNA and CDR2 SNTAGT come from the germline V gene. CDR3 nucleotides: TGTGCCAGCTCGACGGGGGGAGGCTCTGGGGCCAACGTCCTGACTTTC. Encoded protein: CASSTGGGSGANVLTF.

This clone was recorded only once. This sequence joins TRBV9 and TRBJ1-5; D uncertain. The CDR3 is 16 residues long. The germline V gene encodes CDR1 SGDLS and CDR2 YYNGEE. V lost 0 bases and J 0 bases, leaving 10 bases between the germline ends. Here the CDR3 reads CASSVVGINSNQPQHF. The CDR3, as DNA: TGTGCCAGCAGCGTAGTCGGCATAAATAGCAATCAGCCCCAGCATTTT.

This chain links TRBV27 with TRBJ1-6; maybe TRBD1 (5 bases). With 5 bases removed from V and 7 bases from J, the gap between germline ends came to 12 bases. The length of the CDR3 is 14 residues. Germline V gene lookup returns CDR1 MNHEY and CDR2 SMNVEV (reference sequence). The CDR3 DNA reads TGTGCCAGCAGTGGTTTTTGGGGGAATTCACCCCTCCACTTT. It specifies CASSGFWGNSPLHF.

CDR3 coding DNA: TGCAGCGTGGAGGACAGGGGAAGGGCAGATACGCAGTATTTT. It yields the protein CSVEDRGRADTQYF. The rearrangement uses TRBV29-1 and TRBJ2-3; 9 nucleotides align to TRBD1. The CDR3 totals 14 residues. Germline trimming cut 6 bases from V and 4 bases from J; bases unmatched to any gene: 8. The germline CDR1 and CDR2 sequences are SQVTM and ANQGSEA.